This TCR beta chain was sequenced during a study of HIV-infected patients and healthy controls. Broader study findings: CMV-associated CDR3s mostly grew nonsignificantly during therapy, while HIV-associated CDR3s declined significantly. Healthy controls shared more CDR3 sequences between individuals than HIV-infected patients did. HIV+ repertoires were severely depleted of MAIT alpha-chain CDR3s, unlike healthy controls.

This clonotype was observed at least ten times. No antigen is known for it. V was clipped by 3 bases and J by 0 bases, with 3 bases between them. The CDR3 totals 13 residues. Whole blood was used without fractionation, so all unsorted peripheral T cells were included. Alpha and beta constant-region primers primed reverse transcription of around 540 ng RNA. Using multiplexing indices, alpha and beta chain libraries were generated apart by chain-specific third strand synthesis. One entry per CDR3 protein results from TCRdb running MiXCR on the 5' RACE reads. Here the sample spans over 9,000 distinct CDR3 sequences, about 8.8% being singletons.

The clonotype was recovered from an adult with HIV infection. The donor label of this sample is uncertain. The chain employs TRBV12-3 or TRBV12-4 and TRBJ1-5; D not certain. Material: blood, obtained before antiretroviral therapy. This chain's CDR3 is CASSFSSNQPQHF. CDR3 in DNA: TGTGCCAGCAGTTTTAGTAGCAATCAGCCCCAGCATTTT.